This T cell receptor beta chain is from a study of neurological immune-mediated disorders. For the study at large: Of the approximately 35 patients with multiple sclerosis, 31 had relapsing-remitting MS, whereas the remaining 3 had secondary progressive MS. Overall study results and limits: Healthy controls had more TCR clonal expansion than multiple sclerosis, which showed the least, whereas HTLV-1-associated myelopathy showed the most.

The authors made cDNA by 5'RACE with 10-nucleotide random UMIs. From 15-18 subjects, every sequencing run obtained over 180 million TCR-beta sequences. TCRdb used MiXCR to reprocess the 5' RACE reads, holding one entry per CDR3 protein. The sample has around 130,000 distinct CDR3 sequences; roughly 3.2% are singletons. CDR3 length equals 15 residues. J lost 5 bases, V lost 4 bases, and 14 bases had no gene match. CDR1 DFQATT and CDR2 SNEGSKA come from the germline V gene (reference sequence). This clonotype was detected ten times or more. The antigen is not known. V gene TRBV20-1 combines with J gene TRBJ2-7; TRBD1 agrees at 7 bases. The source is a woman aged 25-40 years with multiple sclerosis. The material sequenced was PBMCs. CDR3 bases: TGCAGTGCTACTATCAGTGTAACAGGGGCTAACGAGCAGTACTTC. It translates to CSATISVTGANEQYF.